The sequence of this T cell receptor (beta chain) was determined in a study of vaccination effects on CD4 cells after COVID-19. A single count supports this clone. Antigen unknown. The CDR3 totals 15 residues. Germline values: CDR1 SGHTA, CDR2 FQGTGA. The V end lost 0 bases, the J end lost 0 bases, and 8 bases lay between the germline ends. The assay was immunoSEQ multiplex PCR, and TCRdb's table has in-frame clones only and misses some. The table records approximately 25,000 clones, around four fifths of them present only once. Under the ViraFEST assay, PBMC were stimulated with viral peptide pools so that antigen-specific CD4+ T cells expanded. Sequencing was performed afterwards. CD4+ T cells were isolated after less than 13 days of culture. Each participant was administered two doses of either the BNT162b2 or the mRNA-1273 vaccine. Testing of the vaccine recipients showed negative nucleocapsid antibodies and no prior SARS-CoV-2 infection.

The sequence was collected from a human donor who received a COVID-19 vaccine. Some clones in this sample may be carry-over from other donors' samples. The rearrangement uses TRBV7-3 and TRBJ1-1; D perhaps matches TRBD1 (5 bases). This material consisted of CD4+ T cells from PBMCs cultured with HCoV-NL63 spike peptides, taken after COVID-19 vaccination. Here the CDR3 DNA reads TGTGCCAGCAGCTTAACCGGGGGAGTGAACACTGAAGCTTTCTTT. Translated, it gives CASSLTGGVNTEAFF.